One and the same sample provided the 8 T cell receptor beta chains below, sequenced in a study of blood T cell repertoires in COVID-19. Repertoires were generated with immunoSEQ multiplex PCR, while TCRdb's copy carries only in-frame clones and drops some. The data show around 100,000 clones, with around four fifths seen just once and roughly a quarter held by the top ten. Sequenced input: peripheral blood. The receptors were gathered from a man between 60 and 75 years old with acute or convalescent COVID-19.

The J gene is TRBJ1-1, the V gene TRBV6-5; D possibly corresponds to TRBD1 (6 bases). CDR3 size: 15 residues. CDR1 is MNHEY and CDR2 is SVGAGI in the germline V gene. Trimming left V 4 bases short and J 0 bases short, with 12 bases between. The CDR3 reads CASSLAGTMNTEAFF. The DNA of the CDR3 is TGTGCCAGCAGTTTGGCAGGGACAATGAACACTGAAGCTTTCTTT.

V usage is TRBV6-5 and J usage is TRBJ1-6, with TRBD1 identical over 7 bases. Trimming at V came to 5 bases and at J to 10 bases, leaving 11 bases not matched to a gene. Looked up from germline, CDR1 is MNHEY and CDR2 is SVGAGI. This CDR3 contains 15 residues. The CDR3 coding sequence is TGTGCCAGCAGTACGGACAGGAAAGGAGGGTCACCCCTCCACTTT. It codes for CASSTDRKGGSPLHF.

The V gene is TRBV5-4, the J gene TRBJ2-6, with D possibly TRBD2 on 5 matching bases. Germline CDR1 SGHNT, CDR2 YYREEE (reference sequence). CDR3 size: 16 residues. V lost 4 bases to trimming and J lost 7 bases, with 18 bases between them. CDR3 in amino acids: CASSLGDTVRANVLTF. The CDR3 DNA sequence: TGTGCCAGCAGCCTCGGGGATACAGTTAGAGCCAACGTCCTGACTTTC.

The V gene is TRBV10-3, the J gene TRBJ2-3; 7 bases line up with TRBD2. Germline V lookup: CDR1 ENHRY, CDR2 SYGVKD. The CDR3 loop spans 16 amino acids. Germline trimming cut 2 bases from V and 0 bases from J; bases unmatched to any gene: 5. The CDR3 coding sequence is TGTGCCATCAGTGAGGATAGCGGGTATAGCACAGATACGCAGTATTTT. Amino acids: CAISEDSGYSTDTQYF.

The chain couples TRBV6-1 to TRBJ2-7; tentatively, D is TRBD2 (5 bases). The CDR3 sequence is 15 residues long. The germline V gene encodes CDR1 MNHNS and CDR2 SASEGT. V was shortened by 2 bases and J by 2 bases, with 13 bases between the two germline ends. CDR3 loop: CASSETRGSPYEQYF. The CDR3 DNA follows: TGTGCCAGCAGTGAAACGCGAGGGTCCCCCTACGAGCAGTACTTC.

This clone occurred a few times. This chain links TRBV6-5 with TRBJ2-7, with 8 positions matching TRBD1. J gave up 0 bases and V 5 bases, and 3 bases lay outside the gene matches. The CDR3 contains 14 residues. Germline CDR1 reads MNHEY; CDR2 reads SVGAGI. The CDR3 is CASSRDRSSYEQYF. The CDR3, as DNA: TGTGCCAGCAGTAGGGACAGGAGCTCCTACGAGCAGTACTTC.

The sample holds one count of this clone. This chain links TRBV9 with TRBJ2-1; 13 bases are shared with TRBD2. Losses at the gene ends were 2 bases for V and 5 bases for J; bases not matched to a gene: 1. The CDR3 spans 15 residues. Looked up from germline, CDR1 is SGDLS and CDR2 is YYNGEE. CDR3 in amino acids: CASSVGTSGNNEQFF. CDR3 DNA: TGTGCCAGCAGCGTTGGGACTAGCGGGAACAATGAGCAGTTCTTC.

This clone was seen a few times. The CDR3 sequence is CASSFVGGTEAFF. CDR3 nucleotides: TGTGCCAGCAGCTTTGTGGGGGGCACTGAAGCTTTCTTT. The rearrangement links TRBV7-9 to TRBJ1-1; a possible D gene is TRBD1 (5 bases). Trimming took off 3 bases at V and 4 bases at J, with 9 bases between the two ends. The CDR3 has 13 amino acids. From germline, CDR1 is SEHNR and CDR2 FQNEAQ (reference sequence).